This TCR beta chain was observed in a study of radiotherapy plus CTLA-4 blockade in lung cancer. The germline V and J ends were trimmed by 2 bases and 7 bases, with 19 bases remaining between them. This CDR3 region has 16 residues. Germline CDR1 is SGHRS and CDR2 is YFSETQ. Sequencing used immunoSEQ multiplex PCR; TCRdb keeps in-frame clones, though not all of them. The data show approximately 80,000 clones, about 78% seen once. The sequence was obtained from a human donor with non-small cell lung cancer whose response to radiotherapy plus ipilimumab could not be evaluated. Some clones in this sample may be carry-over from other donors' samples. The gene calls are TRBV5-1 and TRBJ2-1; D possibly corresponds to TRBD1 (6 bases). The source was peripheral blood, collected from a patient treated with radiotherapy plus ipilimumab. CDR3 amino acids: CASSLQPGQNSNEQFF. CDR3 DNA sequence: TGCGCCAGCAGCTTACAACCGGGACAAAACTCAAATGAGCAGTTCTTC.